This entry describes one TCR beta chain. Antigen unknown. Other nucleotide sequences in the sample specify the same CDR3. The investigators reverse transcribed all of the isolated RNA, so they sequenced expressed TCRB transcripts. Libraries were prepared by immunoSEQ multiplex PCR; TCRdb keeps only in-frame clonotypes and omits some of them. The table records fewer than 350,000 clones, approximately 8.1% of them present only once. This sample was taken from a study of beta chain features in type 1 diabetes. Overall study results and limits: Junctions at VDJ sites from type 1 diabetes patients had fewer insertions and more deletions.

Germline V gene data show CDR1 as LNHNV and CDR2 as YYDKDF (reference sequence). The CDR3 covers 13 residues. Trimming took 0 bases from V and 6 from J, leaving 8 bases between them. This chain joins TRBV15 and TRBJ1-2, with D perhaps TRBD1 (5 bases). The specimen was central memory CD4+ T cells from blood. This receptor was taken from a woman between 18 and 29 years old in good health. The CDR3 DNA reads TGTGCCACCAGCAGAGACAGAGGGGATGGCTACACCTTC. Protein sequence: CATSRDRGDGYTF.